The rows below give T cell receptor beta chains drawn from one sample of a study of shared clonotypes between healthy human individuals. Assay used: immunoSEQ multiplex PCR; TCRdb lists only in-frame clones, some missing. The sample consists of more than 2 million clones, 85% to 95% of them appearing once. The material sequenced was naive CD4+ T cells sorted from blood. The receptors stem from a man aged 18 to 30 in good health. CDR3s include the opening cysteine and the closing phenylalanine or tryptophan. Fields, in order: clone size, V gene, D gene, J gene, CDR3 protein, CDR3 DNA. The D gene is left open where the match is weak. For some rows the clone size is stated as once, few or many, or as a class when expanded; others skip it.

clone size: -
V gene: TRBV5-4
D gene: -
J gene: TRBJ1-3
CDR3 protein: CASSLVVGAGNTIYF
CDR3 DNA: TGTGCCAGCAGCTTGGTGGTAGGGGCTGGAAACACCATATATTTT

clone size: -
V gene: TRBV5-4
D gene: TRBD1
J gene: TRBJ1-1
CDR3 protein: CASSSGQPNTEAFF
CDR3 DNA: TGTGCCAGCAGCTCGGGACAGCCGAACACTGAAGCTTTCTTT

clone size: -
V gene: TRBV9
D gene: TRBD2
J gene: TRBJ2-4
CDR3 protein: CASSVATGAGVQAKNIQYF
CDR3 DNA: TGTGCCAGCAGCGTAGCTACAGGCGCGGGGGTACAGGCCAAAAACATTCAGTACTTC

clone size: -
V gene: TRBV19
D gene: -
J gene: TRBJ1-1
CDR3 protein: CASKRRQGVMNTEAFF
CDR3 DNA: TGTGCCAGTAAGCGACGTCAGGGAGTCATGAACACTGAAGCTTTCTTT

clone size: -
V gene: TRBV5-1
D gene: TRBD1
J gene: TRBJ2-7
CDR3 protein: CASSLEWTGGYEQYF
CDR3 DNA: TGCGCCAGCAGCTTGGAATGGACAGGGGGTTACGAGCAGTACTTC

clone size: -
V gene: TRBV5-4
D gene: -
J gene: TRBJ2-1
CDR3 protein: CASSSASAVDEQFF
CDR3 DNA: TGTGCCAGCAGCTCCGCTAGTGCGGTGGATGAGCAGTTCTTC

clone size: -
V gene: TRBV6-1
D gene: -
J gene: TRBJ2-5
CDR3 protein: CASTRTNDGETQYF
CDR3 DNA: TGTGCCAGCACAAGGACTAACGATGGAGAGACCCAGTACTTC

clone size: -
V gene: TRBV11-1
D gene: -
J gene: TRBJ1-2
CDR3 protein: CASSLGGGGYGYTF
CDR3 DNA: TGTGCCAGCAGCTTAGGAGGAGGGGGCTATGGCTACACCTTC

clone size: -
V gene: TRBV30
D gene: -
J gene: TRBJ1-2
CDR3 protein: CAWSRNFEPPRYGYTF
CDR3 DNA: TGTGCCTGGAGTAGGAATTTCGAGCCACCCCGATATGGCTACACCTTC

clone size: -
V gene: TRBV9
D gene: TRBD1
J gene: TRBJ2-7
CDR3 protein: CASSSWDRGAEQYF
CDR3 DNA: TGTGCCAGCAGTTCTTGGGACAGGGGGGCCGAGCAGTACTTC

clone size: -
V gene: TRBV14
D gene: -
J gene: TRBJ2-7
CDR3 protein: CASSPGQESSYEQYF
CDR3 DNA: TGTGCCAGCAGCCCTGGCCAGGAAAGCTCCTACGAGCAGTACTTC

clone size: -
V gene: TRBV9
D gene: -
J gene: TRBJ1-6
CDR3 protein: CASSAQVVGSPLHF
CDR3 DNA: TGTGCCAGCAGCGCACAGGTGGTTGGTTCACCCCTCCACTTT

clone size: -
V gene: TRBV5-5
D gene: TRBD2
J gene: TRBJ2-7
CDR3 protein: CASSFGTSGTEQYF
CDR3 DNA: TGTGCCAGCAGCTTCGGTACTAGCGGGACCGAGCAGTACTTC

clone size: many
V gene: TRBV5-1
D gene: -
J gene: TRBJ1-6
CDR3 protein: CASSTDSYNSPLHF
CDR3 DNA: TGCGCCAGCAGCACGGACAGCTATAATTCACCCCTCCACTTT

clone size: -
V gene: TRBV2
D gene: TRBD1
J gene: TRBJ1-2
CDR3 protein: CASSGATGKNYGYTF
CDR3 DNA: TGTGCCAGCAGTGGGGCGACAGGGAAAAACTATGGCTACACCTTC

clone size: -
V gene: TRBV30
D gene: -
J gene: TRBJ1-2
CDR3 protein: CAWSPRAPNGYTF
CDR3 DNA: TGTGCCTGGAGTCCGCGGGCTCCAAATGGCTACACCTTC

clone size: -
V gene: TRBV19
D gene: TRBD1
J gene: TRBJ1-4
CDR3 protein: CASRGQGNEKLFF
CDR3 DNA: TGTGCCAGTCGGGGACAGGGGAATGAAAAACTGTTTTTT

clone size: -
V gene: TRBV15
D gene: -
J gene: TRBJ1-4
CDR3 protein: CATSRESGEALFF
CDR3 DNA: TGTGCCACCAGCAGGGAGTCCGGAGAGGCACTGTTTTTT

clone size: -
V gene: TRBV6-6
D gene: -
J gene: TRBJ1-5
CDR3 protein: CASRSQGESNQPQHF
CDR3 DNA: TGTGCCAGCAGATCACAGGGCGAAAGCAATCAGCCCCAGCATTTT

clone size: once
V gene: TRBV14
D gene: TRBD2
J gene: TRBJ2-5
CDR3 protein: CASSPSGTIQETQYF
CDR3 DNA: TGTGCCAGCAGCCCCTCCGGGACTATTCAAGAGACCCAGTACTTC

clone size: -
V gene: TRBV30
D gene: TRBD1
J gene: TRBJ1-2
CDR3 protein: CATDRARGYTF
CDR3 DNA: TGCGCAACGGACAGGGCGAGGGGCTACACCTTC

clone size: -
V gene: TRBV19
D gene: -
J gene: TRBJ1-1
CDR3 protein: CASSIGLANTEAFF
CDR3 DNA: TGTGCCAGTAGTATTGGGTTGGCAAACACTGAAGCTTTCTTT

clone size: -
V gene: TRBV9
D gene: -
J gene: TRBJ2-1
CDR3 protein: CASRANTSSYNEQFF
CDR3 DNA: TGTGCCAGCAGGGCTAATACGAGCTCCTACAATGAGCAGTTCTTC

clone size: -
V gene: TRBV11-2
D gene: -
J gene: TRBJ2-1
CDR3 protein: CASSSGTQTSSYNEQFF
CDR3 DNA: TGTGCCAGCAGCTCCGGAACACAGACTTCCTCCTACAATGAGCAGTTCTTC

clone size: -
V gene: TRBV14
D gene: -
J gene: TRBJ2-2
CDR3 protein: CASSQQGPANTGELFF
CDR3 DNA: TGTGCCAGCAGCCAACAGGGTCCTGCCAACACCGGGGAGCTGTTTTTT

clone size: many
V gene: TRBV2
D gene: -
J gene: TRBJ1-2
CDR3 protein: CASSSRTSDGYTF
CDR3 DNA: TGTGCCAGCAGTAGCCGGACATCGGATGGCTACACCTTC

clone size: -
V gene: TRBV2
D gene: TRBD1
J gene: TRBJ2-7
CDR3 protein: CASKDRDSPGGEQYF
CDR3 DNA: TGTGCCAGCAAGGACCGGGACAGCCCAGGTGGCGAGCAGTACTTC

clone size: -
V gene: TRBV7-8
D gene: -
J gene: TRBJ1-6
CDR3 protein: CASSLVGVLRGDSPLHF
CDR3 DNA: TGTGCCAGCAGCTTAGTAGGGGTCCTACGCGGGGATTCACCCCTCCACTTT

clone size: -
V gene: TRBV4-3
D gene: -
J gene: TRBJ2-5
CDR3 protein: CASSPGPQETQYF
CDR3 DNA: TGCGCCAGCAGTCCGGGGCCTCAAGAGACCCAGTACTTC

clone size: -
V gene: TRBV7-2
D gene: TRBD2
J gene: TRBJ2-5
CDR3 protein: CASSAGGGAMETQYF
CDR3 DNA: TGTGCCAGCAGCGCGGGAGGGGGAGCGATGGAGACCCAGTACTTC

clone size: -
V gene: TRBV7-2
D gene: -
J gene: TRBJ1-5
CDR3 protein: CASSLTGDQPQHF
CDR3 DNA: TGTGCCAGCAGTTTAACGGGGGATCAGCCCCAGCATTTT

clone size: -
V gene: TRBV5-1
D gene: -
J gene: TRBJ2-7
CDR3 protein: CASNLDGTSFIEQYF
CDR3 DNA: TGCGCCAGTAACCTCGATGGGACAAGCTTTATAGAGCAGTACTTC

clone size: -
V gene: TRBV5-4
D gene: TRBD2
J gene: TRBJ2-7
CDR3 protein: CASSAIREGEGEQYF
CDR3 DNA: TGTGCCAGCAGCGCGATTCGGGAGGGCGAAGGAGAGCAGTACTTC

clone size: -
V gene: TRBV11-3
D gene: TRBD2
J gene: TRBJ2-3
CDR3 protein: CASSLSSGEGIDTQYF
CDR3 DNA: TGTGCCAGCAGCTTATCCAGCGGGGAAGGAATAGATACGCAGTATTTT